This T cell receptor beta chain was captured in a study of blood T cell repertoires in COVID-19. V gave up 0 bases and J gave up 9 bases, with 16 bases separating them. CDR1 is SGHRS, CDR2 YFSETQ, per germline. The CDR3 loop spans 14 amino acids. Sequencing used immunoSEQ multiplex PCR; TCRdb keeps in-frame clones, though not all of them. The sample has fewer than 450,000 clones, more than 75% seen once. J is TRBJ2-7 and V is TRBV5-1; a weak D match, TRBD1 (5 bases). This clonotype originated in a woman in her 30s who had recovered from COVID-19. The sequencing input was PBMCs or T cells enriched from blood (not recorded which). CDR3 sequence (DNA): TGCGCCAGCAGCTTGGCAGGGCCGTCCGCTGGGCAGTACTTC. Translating it yields CASSLAGPSAGQYF.